Listed below are T cell receptor beta chains from one sample, sequenced in a study of shared clonotypes between healthy human individuals. Sequenced by immunoSEQ multiplex PCR; TCRdb stores in-frame clones only, minus some. The sample records 2,100,000 or so clones, nearly 97% being singletons. The source material was naive CD4+ T cells sorted from blood. The receptors stem from a man younger than 30 in good health. Both conserved end residues are part of each CDR3. A D gene is named only where the DNA matches it firmly. Clone size is stated in some rows and not others, as once, few, many or a class when expanded.

CDR3aa: CASSYLGETEAFF; CDR3nt: TGTGCCAGCAGTTACTTGGGAGAAACTGAAGCTTTCTTT; j_gene: TRBJ1-1; d_gene: .; v_gene: TRBV6-5; abundance: .
CDR3aa: CASSLMQGASTDTQYF; CDR3nt: TGTGCCAGCAGCTTAATGCAGGGGGCTAGCACAGATACGCAGTATTTT; j_gene: TRBJ2-3; d_gene: TRBD1; v_gene: TRBV7-9; abundance: .
CDR3aa: CASSLWTGMSQETQYF; CDR3nt: TGTGCCAGCAGCCTCTGGACAGGGATGTCCCAAGAGACCCAGTACTTC; j_gene: TRBJ2-5; d_gene: TRBD1; v_gene: TRBV5-8; abundance: .
CDR3aa: CASSLITGVGNEQFF; CDR3nt: TGTGCCAGCAGCTTAATCACAGGGGTGGGCAATGAGCAGTTCTTC; j_gene: TRBJ2-1; d_gene: TRBD1; v_gene: TRBV7-2; abundance: .
CDR3aa: CAWRPLGQGEPSGQYEQYF; CDR3nt: TGTGCCTGGAGGCCCCTTGGGCAGGGGGAACCATCGGGGCAATACGAGCAGTACTTC; j_gene: TRBJ2-7; d_gene: TRBD1; v_gene: TRBV30; abundance: .
CDR3aa: CAWSVLDGGREQYF; CDR3nt: TGTGCCTGGAGTGTACTAGATGGGGGGCGGGAGCAGTACTTC; j_gene: TRBJ2-7; d_gene: .; v_gene: TRBV30; abundance: once
CDR3aa: CASSRQDTVHEQYF; CDR3nt: TGTGCCAGCTCACGACAGGATACGGTCCACGAGCAGTACTTC; j_gene: TRBJ2-7; d_gene: .; v_gene: TRBV18; abundance: .
CDR3aa: CASSRHRDQPQHF; CDR3nt: TGTGCCAGCAGCCGTCACAGGGATCAGCCCCAGCATTTT; j_gene: TRBJ1-5; d_gene: .; v_gene: TRBV7-9; abundance: .
CDR3aa: CASTGTSGGEQFF; CDR3nt: TGTGCCAGTACCGGGACTAGCGGGGGGGAGCAGTTCTTC; j_gene: TRBJ2-1; d_gene: TRBD2; v_gene: TRBV10-3; abundance: once
CDR3aa: CASSYGLESNQPQHF; CDR3nt: TGTGCCAGCAGTTACGGCCTCGAGAGCAATCAGCCCCAGCATTTT; j_gene: TRBJ1-5; d_gene: .; v_gene: TRBV6-5; abundance: .
CDR3aa: CASNQRDNQHF; CDR3nt: TGTGCCAGCAATCAACGGGACAACCAGCATTTT; j_gene: TRBJ1-5; d_gene: .; v_gene: TRBV6-1; abundance: once
CDR3aa: CASSLKSRETQYF; CDR3nt: TGCGCCAGCAGCTTGAAGTCCAGGGAGACCCAGTACTTC; j_gene: TRBJ2-5; d_gene: .; v_gene: TRBV5-1; abundance: .
CDR3aa: CASSQVEGGTDTQYF; CDR3nt: TGCGCCAGCAGCCAAGTCGAGGGCGGGACAGATACGCAGTATTTT; j_gene: TRBJ2-3; d_gene: .; v_gene: TRBV4-1; abundance: .
CDR3aa: CASSSTWDTQYF; CDR3nt: TGTGCCAGCAGCTCGACTTGGGATACGCAGTATTTT; j_gene: TRBJ2-3; d_gene: .; v_gene: TRBV7-9; abundance: .
CDR3aa: CSVVRGELGETQYF; CDR3nt: TGCAGCGTCGTGCGAGGGGAGTTAGGAGAGACCCAGTACTTC; j_gene: TRBJ2-5; d_gene: .; v_gene: TRBV29-1; abundance: .
CDR3aa: CASSTLDGTDQETQYF; CDR3nt: TGTGCCAGTAGCACTCTGGACGGGACGGATCAAGAGACCCAGTACTTC; j_gene: TRBJ2-5; d_gene: .; v_gene: TRBV19; abundance: .
CDR3aa: CAIRNLTGEGYTF; CDR3nt: TGTGCCATCAGGAACCTAACAGGGGAGGGCTACACCTTC; j_gene: TRBJ1-2; d_gene: TRBD1; v_gene: TRBV10-3; abundance: .
CDR3aa: CASSQMGRGIHQETQYF; CDR3nt: TGCGCCAGCAGCCAGATGGGGCGGGGCATCCACCAAGAGACCCAGTACTTC; j_gene: TRBJ2-5; d_gene: .; v_gene: TRBV4-1; abundance: .